This note documents a single TCR beta chain sequence. The data originate from a study of blood T cell repertoires in COVID-19. The study recruited people aged roughly 18 to 100 years across roughly 25 US areas. In the authors' methods: Estimation of nucleated cell counts relied on the amplification of reference gene primers. The table came from immunoSEQ multiplex PCR; TCRdb's copy has only in-frame clones and leaves some out. That table is the source of V, J and clone size, and D and trimming were worked out from the DNA. The data contain 140,000 to 150,000 clones, roughly three quarters of them seen just once; the ten biggest clones take up approximately 6%. V lost 3 bases, J lost 1 base, and 5 bases stayed unmatched. Germline V gives CDR1 ENHRY, CDR2 SYGVKD. The CDR3 contains 15 residues.

Sequencing was done on a sample of PBMCs or T cells enriched from blood (not recorded which). This sequence was found in a woman aged 45 to 65 who had recovered from COVID-19. The J gene is TRBJ1-1, the V gene TRBV10-3; 7 bases align to TRBD1. CDR3 residues: CAISDRNRGNTEAFF. The CDR3 DNA sequence: TGTGCCATCAGTGACCGCAACAGGGGGAACACTGAAGCTTTCTTT.